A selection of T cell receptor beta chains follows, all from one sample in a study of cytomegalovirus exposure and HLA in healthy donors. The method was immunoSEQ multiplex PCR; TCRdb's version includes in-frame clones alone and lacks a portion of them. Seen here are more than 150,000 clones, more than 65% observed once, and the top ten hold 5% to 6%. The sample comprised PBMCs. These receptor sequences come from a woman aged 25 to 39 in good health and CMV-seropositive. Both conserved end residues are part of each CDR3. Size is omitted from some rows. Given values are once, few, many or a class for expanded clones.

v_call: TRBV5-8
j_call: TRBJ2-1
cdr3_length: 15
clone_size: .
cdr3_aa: CASSLTRGSYNEQFF

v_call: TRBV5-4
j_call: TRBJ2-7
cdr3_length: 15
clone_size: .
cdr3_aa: CASSLELRARNEQYF

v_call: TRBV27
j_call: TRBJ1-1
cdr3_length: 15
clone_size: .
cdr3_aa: CASSLNGVVSGQAFF

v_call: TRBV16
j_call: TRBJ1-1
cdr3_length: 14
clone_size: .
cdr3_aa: CASSQLEGNTEAFF

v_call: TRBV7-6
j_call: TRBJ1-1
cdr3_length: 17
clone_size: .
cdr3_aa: CASSFMNRDVPNTEAFF

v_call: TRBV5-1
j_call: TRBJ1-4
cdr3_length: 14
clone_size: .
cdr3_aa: CASSLDRVNEKLFF

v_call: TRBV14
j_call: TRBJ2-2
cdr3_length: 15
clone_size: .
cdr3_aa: CASSPGTSDVGELFF

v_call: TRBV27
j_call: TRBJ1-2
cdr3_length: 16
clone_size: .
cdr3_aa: CASSFHQQGQNYGYTF

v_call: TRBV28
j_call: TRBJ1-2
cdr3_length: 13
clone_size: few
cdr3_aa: CAIFIPEAYGYTF

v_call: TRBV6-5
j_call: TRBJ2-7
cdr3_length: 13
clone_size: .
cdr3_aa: CASRKLGGDEQYF

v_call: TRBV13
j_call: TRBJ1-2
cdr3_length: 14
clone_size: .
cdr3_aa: CASSLDTGNYGYTF

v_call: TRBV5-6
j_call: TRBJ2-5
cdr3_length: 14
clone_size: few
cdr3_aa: CASSFTQDKETQYF

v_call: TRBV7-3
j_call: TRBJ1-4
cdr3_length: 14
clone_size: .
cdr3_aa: CASSLSPVDEKLFF

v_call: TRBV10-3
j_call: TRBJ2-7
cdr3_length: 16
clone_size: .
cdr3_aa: CAISPQVREKGGEQYF

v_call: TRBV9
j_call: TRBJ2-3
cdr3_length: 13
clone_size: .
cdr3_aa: CASGTQASDTQYF

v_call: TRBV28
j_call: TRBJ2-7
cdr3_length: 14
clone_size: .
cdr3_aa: CASGAPSGSNEQYF

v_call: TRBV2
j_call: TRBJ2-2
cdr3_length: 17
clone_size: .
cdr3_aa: CASLPRLAGMNTGELFF

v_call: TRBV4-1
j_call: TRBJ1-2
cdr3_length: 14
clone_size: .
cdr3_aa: CASRRYGQERGYTF

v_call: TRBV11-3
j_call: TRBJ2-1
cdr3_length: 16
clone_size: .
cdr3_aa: CASSLGPSLAYNEQFF

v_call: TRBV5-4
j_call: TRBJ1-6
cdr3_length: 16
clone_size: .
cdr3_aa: CASSLLTGGLNSPLHF

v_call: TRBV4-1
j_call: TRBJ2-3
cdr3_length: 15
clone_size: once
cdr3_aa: CASSLRVRDTDTQYF

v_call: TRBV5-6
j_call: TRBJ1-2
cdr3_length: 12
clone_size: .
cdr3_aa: CASKTGPGRYTF

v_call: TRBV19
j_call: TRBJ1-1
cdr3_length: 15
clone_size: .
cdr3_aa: CASSSQGALRTEAFF

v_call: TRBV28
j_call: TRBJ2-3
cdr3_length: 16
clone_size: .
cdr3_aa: CASSFLRGGNSDTQYF

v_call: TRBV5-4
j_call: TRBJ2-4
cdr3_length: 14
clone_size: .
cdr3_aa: CASSLKWTGDIQYF

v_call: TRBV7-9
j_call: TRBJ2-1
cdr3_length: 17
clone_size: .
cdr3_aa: CASSPPKGAILMNEQFF

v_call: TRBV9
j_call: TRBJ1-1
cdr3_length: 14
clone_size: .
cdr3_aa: CASSVASLGTEAFF

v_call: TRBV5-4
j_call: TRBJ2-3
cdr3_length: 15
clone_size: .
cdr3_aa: CASSGRGYHTDTQYF

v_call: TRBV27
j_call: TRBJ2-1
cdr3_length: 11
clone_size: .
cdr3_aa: CASLKGGEQFF

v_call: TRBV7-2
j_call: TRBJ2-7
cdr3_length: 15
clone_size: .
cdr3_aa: CASSLWGGEGREQYF

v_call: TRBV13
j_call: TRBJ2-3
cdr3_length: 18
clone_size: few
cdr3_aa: CASSLRQGRHSSTDTQYF

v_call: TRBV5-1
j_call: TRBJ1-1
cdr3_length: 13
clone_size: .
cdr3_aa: CASSLGDREQAFF

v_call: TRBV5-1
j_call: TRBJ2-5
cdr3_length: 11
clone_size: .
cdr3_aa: CASSQGTSTYF

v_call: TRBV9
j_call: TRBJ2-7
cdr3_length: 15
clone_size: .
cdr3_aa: CASSVEPGNIYEQYF

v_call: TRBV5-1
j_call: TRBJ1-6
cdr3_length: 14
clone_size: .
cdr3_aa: CASSLARTDSPLHF

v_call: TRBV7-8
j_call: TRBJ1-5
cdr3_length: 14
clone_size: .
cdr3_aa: CASSLLPGNQPQHF

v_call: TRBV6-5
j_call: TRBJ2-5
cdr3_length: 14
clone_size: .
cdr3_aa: CASSEYQGEETQYF

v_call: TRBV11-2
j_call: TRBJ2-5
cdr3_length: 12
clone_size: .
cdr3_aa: CASSSLRETQYF

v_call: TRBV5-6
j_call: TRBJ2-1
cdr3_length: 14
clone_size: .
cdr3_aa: CASSLSGGINEQFF

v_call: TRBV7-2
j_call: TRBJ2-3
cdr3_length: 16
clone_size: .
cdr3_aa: CASSSGLAGRTDTQYF